The rows below give T cell receptor beta chains drawn from one sample of a study of cytomegalovirus exposure and HLA in healthy donors. The method was immunoSEQ multiplex PCR; TCRdb's version includes in-frame clones alone and lacks a portion of them. The sample contains 150,000 to 200,000 clones, more than 70% of which appear only once. Specimen: PBMCs. The receptors shown here come from a man aged 18-30 years in good health and CMV-seronegative. CDR3s include the opening cysteine and the closing phenylalanine or tryptophan. D genes are given only for firm matches. Clone sizes are given selectively: once, few, many, or a class where the clone is expanded.

TRBJ1-1	NA	TRBV29-1	NA	CSVCQGARTNTEAFF	TGCAGCGTGTGTCAAGGGGCTAGGACGAACACTGAAGCTTTCTTT
TRBJ2-1	TRBD2	TRBV15	NA	CATSRALARSSYNEQFF	TGTGCCACCAGCAGAGCACTAGCGCGTAGCTCCTACAATGAGCAGTTCTTC
TRBJ2-5	TRBD2	TRBV5-1	NA	CASSPGTSEQETQYF	TGCGCCAGCAGCCCCGGGACTAGCGAACAGGAGACCCAGTACTTC
TRBJ2-1	NA	TRBV10-1	NA	CASSLEVPSGEQFF	TGCGCCAGCAGTTTGGAGGTACCCTCTGGTGAGCAGTTCTTC
TRBJ2-5	NA	TRBV21-1	NA	CASRPGTSGQETQYF	TGTGCCAGCCGACCCGGGACTAGCGGTCAAGAGACCCAGTACTTC
TRBJ2-5	NA	TRBV29-1	once	CSVEGFNPGETQYF	TGCAGCGTTGAAGGGTTCAACCCCGGGGAGACCCAGTACTTC
TRBJ2-5	TRBD1	TRBV5-1	once	CASSVGTAQETQYF	TGCGCCAGCAGCGTTGGGACAGCACAAGAGACCCAGTACTTC
TRBJ2-3	NA	TRBV5-1	NA	CASSLAVTIWSTDTQYF	TGCGCCAGCAGCTTGGCCGTGACAATATGGAGCACAGATACGCAGTATTTT
TRBJ2-5	NA	TRBV6-1	NA	CASTLTSGRETQYF	TGTGCCAGCACCCTGACGTCAGGGCGGGAGACCCAGTACTTC
TRBJ2-5	NA	TRBV15	NA	CATSRGRGTERSQYF	TGTGCCACCAGCAGGGGCCGGGGGACAGAGAGGTCCCAGTACTTC
TRBJ2-1	TRBD2	TRBV9	NA	CASSVENLAGVGNEQFF	TGTGCCAGCAGCGTAGAAAACTTAGCGGGAGTGGGGAATGAGCAGTTCTTC
TRBJ1-5	NA	TRBV6-6	NA	CASTQGLVGNQPQHF	TGTGCCAGTACCCAGGGACTCGTGGGCAATCAGCCCCAGCATTTT
TRBJ2-5	NA	TRBV7-8	NA	CASSFPPGDIGQETQYF	TGTGCCAGCAGCTTCCCGCCAGGGGACATAGGCCAAGAGACCCAGTACTTC
TRBJ2-3	NA	TRBV7-9	NA	CASSLTFSGSDTDTQYF	TGTGCCAGCAGCCTAACATTTAGCGGTTCTGACACAGATACGCAGTATTTT
TRBJ1-6	NA	TRBV6-1	once	CASSEYSARGDSPLHF	TGTGCCAGCAGTGAATATTCGGCCAGGGGAGATTCACCCCTCCACTTT
TRBJ1-5	TRBD1	TRBV11-2	NA	CASSPGQGNQPQHF	TGTGCCAGCAGCCCAGGACAGGGGAATCAGCCCCAGCATTTT
TRBJ1-1	TRBD1	TRBV5-1	NA	CASSPGTEERNTEAFF	TGCGCCAGCAGCCCGGGGACAGAAGAACGGAACACTGAAGCTTTCTTT
TRBJ1-3	NA	TRBV5-1	NA	CASSSGQSLVGNTIYF	TGCGCCAGCAGCTCTGGACAGTCCCTCGTAGGAAACACCATATATTTT
TRBJ2-7	NA	TRBV27	NA	CARRAVAIYEQYF	TGTGCCAGGCGGGCCGTCGCTATCTACGAGCAGTACTTC
TRBJ2-6	NA	TRBV27	once	CASSSHARSSGANVLTF	TGTGCCAGCAGTTCCCACGCGAGGAGCTCTGGGGCCAACGTCCTGACTTTC
TRBJ1-1	NA	TRBV6-6	NA	CASQFLAGGNTEAFF	TGTGCCAGCCAATTCCTGGCGGGGGGAAACACTGAAGCTTTCTTT
TRBJ2-5	TRBD1	TRBV5-1	NA	CASSLGTGGAETQYF	TGCGCCAGCAGCTTGGGGACAGGGGGCGCGGAGACCCAGTACTTC
TRBJ2-5	TRBD2	TRBV5-4	NA	CASSLLTGGTQETQYF	TGTGCCAGCAGCTTGTTAACGGGGGGGACACAAGAGACCCAGTACTTC
TRBJ1-1	NA	TRBV2	NA	CASSEVAEAFF	TGTGCCAGCAGTGAAGTTGCGGAAGCTTTCTTT
TRBJ2-2	NA	TRBV29-1	NA	CSVGMVRTGELFF	TGCAGCGTCGGGATGGTTCGGACCGGGGAGCTGTTTTTT
TRBJ2-5	NA	TRBV6-1	NA	CASSEAPKTQYF	TGTGCCAGCAGTGAAGCCCCCAAGACCCAGTACTTC
TRBJ2-7	NA	TRBV4-3	once	CASSQGGTKSYEQYF	TGCGCCAGCAGCCAAGGTGGGACAAAAAGCTACGAGCAGTACTTC
TRBJ2-1	TRBD2	TRBV6-5	NA	CASSFRIAGVEQFF	TGTGCCAGCAGTTTCAGAATAGCGGGGGTTGAGCAGTTCTTC
TRBJ2-1	NA	TRBV7-7	once	CASSLGSRDEQFF	TGTGCTAGCAGCTTAGGGTCCAGGGATGAGCAGTTCTTC
TRBJ1-3	TRBD1	TRBV28	NA	CASRDRVLGSRNTIYF	TGTGCCAGCAGGGACAGGGTATTGGGGTCCAGAAACACCATATATTTT
TRBJ1-2	NA	TRBV19	NA	CASTPQDRDGTYGYTF	TGTGCCAGTACCCCCCAAGATCGGGACGGGACATATGGCTACACCTTC
TRBJ2-2	TRBD1	TRBV10-3	many	CATPGGAGGELFF	TGTGCCACCCCAGGGGGCGCAGGCGGGGAGCTGTTTTTT
TRBJ1-2	TRBD1	TRBV4-1	NA	CASSQGKDRALNYGYTF	TGCGCCAGCAGCCAAGGGAAGGACAGGGCCTTAAACTATGGCTACACCTTC
TRBJ2-3	TRBD2	TRBV5-1	few	CASSLRTSGTDTQYF	TGCGCCAGCAGCTTGCGGACTAGCGGAACAGATACGCAGTATTTT
TRBJ2-3	TRBD2	TRBV28	NA	CASLAGVRDTQYF	TGTGCCAGCTTAGCGGGGGTGCGGGATACGCAGTATTTT
TRBJ1-6	NA	TRBV7-6	NA	CASSPTAGFNSPLHF	TGTGCCAGCAGCCCTACGGCGGGTTTTAATTCACCCCTCCACTTT